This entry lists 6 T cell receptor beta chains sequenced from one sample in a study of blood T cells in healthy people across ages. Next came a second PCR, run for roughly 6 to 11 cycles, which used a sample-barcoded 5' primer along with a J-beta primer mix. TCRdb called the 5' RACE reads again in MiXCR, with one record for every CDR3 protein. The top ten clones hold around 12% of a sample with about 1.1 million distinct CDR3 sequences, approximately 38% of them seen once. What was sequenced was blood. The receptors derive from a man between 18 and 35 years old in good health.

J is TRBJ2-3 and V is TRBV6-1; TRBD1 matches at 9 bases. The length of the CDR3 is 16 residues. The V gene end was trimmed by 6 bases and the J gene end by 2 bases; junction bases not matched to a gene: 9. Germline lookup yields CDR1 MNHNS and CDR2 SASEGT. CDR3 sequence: CASRRTGGVVTDTQYF. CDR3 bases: TGTGCCAGCAGAAGAACAGGGGGCGTTGTCACAGATACGCAGTATTTT.

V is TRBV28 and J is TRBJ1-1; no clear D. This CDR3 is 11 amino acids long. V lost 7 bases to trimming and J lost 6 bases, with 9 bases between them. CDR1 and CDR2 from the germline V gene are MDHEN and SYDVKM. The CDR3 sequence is CASTKVAEAFF. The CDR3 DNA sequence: TGTGCCAGCACCAAGGTGGCTGAAGCTTTCTTT.

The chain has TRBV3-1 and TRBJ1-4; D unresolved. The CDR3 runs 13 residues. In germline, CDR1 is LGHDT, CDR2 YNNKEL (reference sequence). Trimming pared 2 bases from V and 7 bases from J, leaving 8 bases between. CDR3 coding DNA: TGTGCCAGCAGCCAATACGTGGGTGAAAAACTGTTTTTT. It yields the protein CASSQYVGEKLFF.

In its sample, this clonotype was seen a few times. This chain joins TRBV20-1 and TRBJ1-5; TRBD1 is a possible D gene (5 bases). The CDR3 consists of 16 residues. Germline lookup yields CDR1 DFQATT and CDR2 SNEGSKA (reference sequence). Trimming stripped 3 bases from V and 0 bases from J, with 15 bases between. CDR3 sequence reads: CSARWQGGISNQPQHF. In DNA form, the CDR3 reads TGCAGTGCTAGGTGGCAGGGAGGGATTAGCAATCAGCCCCAGCATTTT.

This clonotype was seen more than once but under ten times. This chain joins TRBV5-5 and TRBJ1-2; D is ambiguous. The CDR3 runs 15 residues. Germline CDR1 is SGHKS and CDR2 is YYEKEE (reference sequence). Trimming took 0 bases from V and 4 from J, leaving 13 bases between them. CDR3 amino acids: CASSLEDPASYGYTF. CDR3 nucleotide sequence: TGTGCCAGCAGCTTGGAAGACCCAGCTAGCTATGGCTACACCTTC.

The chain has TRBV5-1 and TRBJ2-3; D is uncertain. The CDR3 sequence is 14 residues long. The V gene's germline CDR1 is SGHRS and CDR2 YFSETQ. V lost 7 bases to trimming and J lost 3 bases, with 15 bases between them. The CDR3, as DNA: TGCGCCAGCCGAGCGAACAGCGAAACAGATACGCAGTATTTT. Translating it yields CASRANSETDTQYF.